The 4 T cell receptor beta chains given below trace back to one sample, sequenced in a study of blood T cell repertoires in COVID-19. TCRdb's table, derived via immunoSEQ multiplex PCR, lists solely in-frame clones and lacks some. The sample consists of tens of thousands of clones, around 90% of them appearing once. Sequenced sample: peripheral blood. The receptors derive from a woman in her forties or fifties with active or convalescent COVID-19.

The V call is TRBV15, the J call TRBJ2-5; a possible D gene is TRBD2 (7 bases). The CDR3 runs 18 residues. The germline V gene encodes CDR1 LNHNV and CDR2 YYDKDF (reference sequence). Between the trimmed V and J ends, which lost 2 bases and 5 bases, there was a span of 24 bases. CDR3 DNA sequence: TGTGCCACCAGCAGACCACAGGTGGGGGCAGGGGAGGGCGAGACCCAGTACTTC. It specifies CATSRPQVGAGEGETQYF.

A single count supports this clone. The V call is TRBV6-5, the J call TRBJ2-7, with D tentatively TRBD2 (5 bases). In germline, CDR1 is MNHEY, CDR2 SVGAGI. The ends were cut back, 3 bases at V and 6 bases at J, with 12 bases in the middle. CDR3 length: 13 residues. The CDR3 DNA reads as TGTGCCAGCAGTTATCTGGACTGGAGCGAGCAGTACTTC. Translating it yields CASSYLDWSEQYF.

The chain uses TRBV28 and TRBJ1-1; 7 bases are shared with TRBD1. Germline assignment: CDR1 MDHEN and CDR2 SYDVKM. The CDR3 has 15 amino acids. V lost 4 bases, J lost 6 bases, and 11 bases stayed unmatched. CDR3 sequence reads: CASSSATGHKAEAFF. CDR3 bases: TGTGCCAGCAGTTCCGCGACAGGGCATAAGGCTGAAGCTTTCTTT.

The chain couples TRBV6-5 to TRBJ1-2, with TRBD1 as a possible D gene (6 bases). CDR3 size: 13 residues. Trimming left V 5 bases short and J 0 bases short, with 7 bases between. The germline V gene has CDR1 MNHEY and CDR2 SVGAGI. CDR3 amino acids: CASSRTANYGYTF. The CDR3 bases are TGTGCCAGCAGTAGGACAGCTAACTATGGCTACACCTTC.